These 8 T cell receptor beta chains came from one sample sequenced in a study of shared T cell receptors in the human thymus. Profiling relied on immunoSEQ multiplex PCR, and the TCRdb table lists in-frame clones only, not all of them. The sample yields about 500,000 clones, roughly 74% seen once. This same sample was also taken into another study, of human thymus T cells.

Sequencing was carried out using thymocytes. The receptors were sampled from a boy younger than two with a congenital heart defect.

This clone has more than one count but fewer than ten. V and J are TRBV28 and TRBJ1-3; maybe TRBD1 (5 bases). There are 17 residues in the CDR3. In germline, CDR1 is MDHEN, CDR2 SYDVKM. The V gene lost 8 bases and the J gene lost 1 base, with 21 bases spanning the gap. CDR3 amino acids: CASHLKTAGESGNTIYF. CDR3 sequence (DNA): TGTGCCAGCCACCTTAAGACAGCGGGAGAATCTGGAAACACCATATATTTT.

This chain links TRBV25-1 with TRBJ2-5; 7 positions agree with TRBD1. V lost 8 bases and J lost 4; bases outside the gene matches: 10. The CDR3 loop spans 14 amino acids. The V gene's germline CDR1 is MGHDK and CDR2 SYGVNS. In DNA form, the CDR3 reads TGTGCCAGCGGAGGACCAGGGGGTGTAGAGACCCAGTACTTC. Residues: CASGGPGGVETQYF.

This chain uses TRBV19 with TRBJ2-7; 8 positions match TRBD2. The germline V gene has CDR1 LNHDA and CDR2 SQIVND (reference sequence). V gave up 5 bases and J gave up 6 bases; unmatched junction bases: 12. The CDR3 consists of 15 residues. The CDR3 spells CASSPGLAGLLEQYF. CDR3 sequence (DNA): TGTGCCAGTAGTCCAGGACTAGCTGGTTTGCTCGAGCAGTACTTC.

V and J are TRBV5-1 and TRBJ2-2; 9 bases fit TRBD2. The junction had 2 bases not matched to a gene; V was cut back by 2 bases and J by 3 bases. The CDR3 is 15 residues long. The germline CDR1 and CDR2 sequences are SGHRS and YFSETQ. The CDR3 here is CASSFAGGHTGELFF. CDR3 nucleotides: TGCGCCAGCAGCTTTGCGGGAGGGCACACCGGGGAGCTGTTTTTT.

This chain joins TRBV6-5 and TRBJ1-4, with unresolved D. The CDR3 is made up of 14 amino acids. V dropped 0 bases and J dropped 7 bases, with 9 bases sitting between them. Germline V CDR1 and CDR2: MNHEY, SVGAGI. CDR3 region: CASSYSVGSEKLFF. CDR3 nucleotide sequence: TGTGCCAGCAGTTACTCGGTGGGGAGTGAAAAACTGTTTTTT.

The chain joins TRBV27 to TRBJ1-4; TRBD1 is a possible D gene (5 bases). CDR3 length: 15 amino acids. The V gene's germline CDR1 is MNHEY and CDR2 SMNVEV (reference sequence). V lost 4 bases and J 0 bases, leaving 9 bases between the germline ends. Here the CDR3 DNA reads TGTGCCAGCAGTTCAACAGGAGCAACTAATGAAAAACTGTTTTTT. It is translated as CASSSTGATNEKLFF.

The chain couples TRBV27 to TRBJ2-7; TRBD2 agrees at 8 bases. The germline gives CDR1 MNHEY, CDR2 SMNVEV (reference sequence). J gave up 7 bases and V 4 bases, and 9 bases lay outside the gene matches. CDR3 length equals 14 residues. The CDR3 DNA reads TGTGCCAGCAGTTATGGGGAGACTAGCGAAGAGCAGTACTTC. Its protein is CASSYGETSEEQYF.

This chain uses TRBV29-1 with TRBJ2-1; tentatively, D is TRBD2 (5 bases). The CDR3 is made up of 14 amino acids. CDR1 and CDR2 from the germline V gene are SQVTM and ANQGSEA. V was trimmed by 1 base and J by 6 bases, leaving 13 bases between them. As DNA, the CDR3 is TGCAGCGTTGAAGTCCCCGAAGAGGGCAATGAGCAGTTCTTC. Its protein is CSVEVPEEGNEQFF.